The rows below give T cell receptor beta chains drawn from one sample of a study of response to subunit inactivated influenza vaccine. TCRdb re-derived calls from the RT-PCR reads in MiXCR, one entry per CDR3 protein. The table has some 500,000 distinct CDR3 sequences, approximately 12% seen once; the top ten hold 13%. The material was PBMCs from blood, obtained roughly 47 days after vaccination. These receptors came from a man in his forties or fifties who received an inactivated influenza vaccine. The conserved cysteine and the conserved F or W are not part of the CDR3 here. D genes are given only for firm matches. For some rows the clone size is stated as once, few or many, or as a class when expanded; others skip it.

TRBD1 NA TRBV7-2 ASSLATGGRIY
TRBD1 few TRBV6-7 ASSAGQGNEGNIQY
NA NA TRBV7-8 ASSLRGGRRYT
TRBD1 few TRBV6-1 ASSWSQGAKETQY
NA NA TRBV12-3/TRBV12-4 ASRHHGDRGKLF
NA NA TRBV12-3/TRBV12-4 ASSPSTGSKEQY
NA few TRBV7-9 ASSPPPPHDRNEQF
NA few TRBV24-1 ATSSRGAGVQETQY
TRBD2 NA TRBV28 ASSFTLAGAHTDTQY
NA few TRBV7-2 ASSPRGGFVEQF
TRBD2 few TRBV29-1 SVDSRTSGRASYNEQF
NA few TRBV7-2 ASSLADGTQGGYT
NA many TRBV4-2 ASRMETQY
NA few TRBV6-5 ASSYSYARAPNEQF
TRBD1 many TRBV27 ASSPQGPAGNQPQH
TRBD2 few TRBV11-2 ASNDPFRTSGITDTQY